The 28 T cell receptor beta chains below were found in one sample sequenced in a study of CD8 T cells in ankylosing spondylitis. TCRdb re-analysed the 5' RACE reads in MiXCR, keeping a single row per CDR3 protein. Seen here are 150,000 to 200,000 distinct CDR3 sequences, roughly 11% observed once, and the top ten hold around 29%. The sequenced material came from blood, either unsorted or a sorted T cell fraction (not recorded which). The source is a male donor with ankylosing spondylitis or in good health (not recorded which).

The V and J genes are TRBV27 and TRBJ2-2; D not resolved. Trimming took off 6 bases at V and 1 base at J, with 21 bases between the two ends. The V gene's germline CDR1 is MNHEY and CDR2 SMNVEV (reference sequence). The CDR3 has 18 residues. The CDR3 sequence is CASSRNRGLRLNTGELFF. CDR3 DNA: TGTGCCAGCAGCCGGAATCGCGGCCTTCGACTGAACACCGGGGAGCTGTTTTTT.

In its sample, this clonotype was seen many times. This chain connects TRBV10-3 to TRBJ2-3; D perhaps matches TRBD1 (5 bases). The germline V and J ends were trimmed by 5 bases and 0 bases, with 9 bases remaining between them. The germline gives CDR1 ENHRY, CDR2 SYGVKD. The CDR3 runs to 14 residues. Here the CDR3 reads CAISRQSSTDTQYF. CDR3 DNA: TGTGCCATCAGTAGACAGTCTAGCACAGATACGCAGTATTTT.

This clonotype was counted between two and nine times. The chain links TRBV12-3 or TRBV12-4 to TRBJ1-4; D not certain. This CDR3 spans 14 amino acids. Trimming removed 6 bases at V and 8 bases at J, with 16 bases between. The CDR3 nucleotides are TGTGCCAGCAGCCTTGCGACGGGTTTCGAAAAACTGTTTTTT. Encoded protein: CASSLATGFEKLFF.

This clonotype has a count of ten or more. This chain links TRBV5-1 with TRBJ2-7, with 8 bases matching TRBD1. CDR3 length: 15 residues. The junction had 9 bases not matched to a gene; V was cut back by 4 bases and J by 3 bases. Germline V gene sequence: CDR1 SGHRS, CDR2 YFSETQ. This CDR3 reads CASSDSQGASYEQYF. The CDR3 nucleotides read TGCGCCAGCAGCGATTCTCAGGGGGCTAGCTACGAGCAGTACTTC. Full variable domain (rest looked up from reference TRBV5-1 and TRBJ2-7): KAGVTQTPRYLIKTRGQQVTLSCSPISGHRSVSWYQQTPGQGLQFLFEYFSETQRNKGNFPGRFSGRQFSNSRSEMNVSTLELGDSALYLCASSDSQGASYEQYFGPGTRLTVT.

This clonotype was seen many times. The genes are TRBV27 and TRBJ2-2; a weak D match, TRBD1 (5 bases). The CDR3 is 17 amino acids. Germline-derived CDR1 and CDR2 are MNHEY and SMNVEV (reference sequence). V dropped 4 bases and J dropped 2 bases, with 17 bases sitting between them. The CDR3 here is CASSSFLDRRNTGELFF. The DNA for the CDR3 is TGTGCCAGCAGTTCCTTCTTAGACAGACGAAACACCGGGGAGCTGTTTTTT.

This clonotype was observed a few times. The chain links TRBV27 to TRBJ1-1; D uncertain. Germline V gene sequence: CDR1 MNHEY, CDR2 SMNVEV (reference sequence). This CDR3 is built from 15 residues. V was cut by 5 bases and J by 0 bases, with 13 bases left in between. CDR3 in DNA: TGTGCCAGCAGTCCCCGTATGGGCATGAACACTGAAGCTTTCTTT. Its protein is CASSPRMGMNTEAFF.

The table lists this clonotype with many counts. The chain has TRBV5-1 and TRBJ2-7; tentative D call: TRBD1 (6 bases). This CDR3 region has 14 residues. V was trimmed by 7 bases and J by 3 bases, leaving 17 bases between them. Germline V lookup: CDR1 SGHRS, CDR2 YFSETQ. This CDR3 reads CASGVTDSFYEQYF. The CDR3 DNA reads TGCGCCAGCGGCGTCACGGACAGTTTCTACGAGCAGTACTTC.

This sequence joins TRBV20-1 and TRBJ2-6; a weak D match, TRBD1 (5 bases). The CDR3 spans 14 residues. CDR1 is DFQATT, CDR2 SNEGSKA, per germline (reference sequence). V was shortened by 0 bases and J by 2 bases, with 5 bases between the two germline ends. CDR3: CSARETAGANVLTF. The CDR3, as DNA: TGCAGTGCTAGAGAGACAGCTGGGGCCAACGTCCTGACTTTC.

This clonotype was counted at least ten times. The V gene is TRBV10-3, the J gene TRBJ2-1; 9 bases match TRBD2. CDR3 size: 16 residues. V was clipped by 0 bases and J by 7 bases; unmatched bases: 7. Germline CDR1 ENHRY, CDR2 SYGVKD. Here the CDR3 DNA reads TGTGCCATCAGTGAGTCGAAGAGCGGGAGGCAAAATGAGCAGTTCTTC. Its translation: CAISESKSGRQNEQFF.

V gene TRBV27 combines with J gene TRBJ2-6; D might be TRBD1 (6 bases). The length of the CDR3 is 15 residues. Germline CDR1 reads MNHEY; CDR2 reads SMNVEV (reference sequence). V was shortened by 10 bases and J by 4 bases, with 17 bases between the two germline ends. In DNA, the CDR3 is TGTGCCACCCGAGACAGGCCGCCCGGGGCCAACGTCCTGACTTTC. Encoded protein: CATRDRPPGANVLTF.

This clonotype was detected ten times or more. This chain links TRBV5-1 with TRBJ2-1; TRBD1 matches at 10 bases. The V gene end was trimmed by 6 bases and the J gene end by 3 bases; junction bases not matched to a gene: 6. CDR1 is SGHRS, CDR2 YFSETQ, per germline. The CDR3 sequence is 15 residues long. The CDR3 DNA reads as TGCGCCAGCAAAGAGGGGACAGGGGTCTACAATGAGCAGTTCTTC. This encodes CASKEGTGVYNEQFF.

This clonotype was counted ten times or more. The CDR3 DNA follows: TGTGCCAGCATACGTGGGGGCAGGCAGCCCCAGCATTTT. This translates into CASIRGGRQPQHF. The chain joins TRBV3-1 to TRBJ1-5, with D possibly being TRBD1 (6 bases). This CDR3 contains 13 residues. The V end was cut by 7 bases, the J end by 7 bases, with 14 bases between. Germline CDR1 reads LGHDT; CDR2 reads YNNKEL (reference sequence).

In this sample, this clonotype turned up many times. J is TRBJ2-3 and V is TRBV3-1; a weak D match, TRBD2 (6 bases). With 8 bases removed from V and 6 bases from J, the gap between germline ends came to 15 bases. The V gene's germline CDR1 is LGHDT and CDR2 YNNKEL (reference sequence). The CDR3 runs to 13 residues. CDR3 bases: TGTGCCAGCCGACGGGGCGGGGTGGATACGCAGTATTTT. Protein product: CASRRGGVDTQYF.

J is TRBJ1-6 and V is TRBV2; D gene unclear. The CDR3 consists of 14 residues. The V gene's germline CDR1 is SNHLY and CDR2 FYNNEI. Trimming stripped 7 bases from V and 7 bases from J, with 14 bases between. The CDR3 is CASIRRQQNSPLHF. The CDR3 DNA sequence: TGTGCCAGCATCCGACGGCAGCAGAATTCACCCCTCCACTTT. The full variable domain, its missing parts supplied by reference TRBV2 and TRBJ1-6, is EPEVTQTPSHQVTQMGQEVILRCVPISNHLYFYWYRQILGQKVEFLVSFYNNEISEKSEIFDDQFSVERPDGSNFTLKIRSTKLEDSAMYFCASIRRQQNSPLHFGNGTRLTVT.

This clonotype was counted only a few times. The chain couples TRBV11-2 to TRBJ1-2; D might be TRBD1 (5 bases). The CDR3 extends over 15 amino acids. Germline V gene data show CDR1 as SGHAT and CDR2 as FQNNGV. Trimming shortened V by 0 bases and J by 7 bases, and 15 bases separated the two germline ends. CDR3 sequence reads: CASSLDTGTGAGYTF. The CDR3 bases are TGTGCCAGCAGCTTAGATACGGGGACCGGGGCTGGCTACACCTTC.

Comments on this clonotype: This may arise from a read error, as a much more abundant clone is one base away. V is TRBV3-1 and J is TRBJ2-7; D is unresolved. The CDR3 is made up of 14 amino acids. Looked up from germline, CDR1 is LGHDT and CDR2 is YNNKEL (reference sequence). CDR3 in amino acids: CASSQEVSSCEQYF. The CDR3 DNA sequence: TGTGCCAGCAGCCAAGAGGTCTCATCCTGCGAGCAGTACTTC.

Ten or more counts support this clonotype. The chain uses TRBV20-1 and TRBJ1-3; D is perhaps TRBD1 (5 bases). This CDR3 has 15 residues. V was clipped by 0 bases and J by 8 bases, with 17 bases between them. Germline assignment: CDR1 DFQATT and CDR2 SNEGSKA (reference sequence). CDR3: CSARDHYGGLDTIYF. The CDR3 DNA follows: TGCAGTGCTAGAGATCACTACGGGGGGTTGGACACCATATATTTT.

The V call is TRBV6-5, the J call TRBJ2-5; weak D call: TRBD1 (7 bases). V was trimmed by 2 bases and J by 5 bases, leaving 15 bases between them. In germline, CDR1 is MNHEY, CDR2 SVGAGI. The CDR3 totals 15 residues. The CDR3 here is CASSYEAGGYETQYF. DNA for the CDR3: TGTGCCAGCAGTTACGAGGCAGGGGGGTATGAGACCCAGTACTTC.

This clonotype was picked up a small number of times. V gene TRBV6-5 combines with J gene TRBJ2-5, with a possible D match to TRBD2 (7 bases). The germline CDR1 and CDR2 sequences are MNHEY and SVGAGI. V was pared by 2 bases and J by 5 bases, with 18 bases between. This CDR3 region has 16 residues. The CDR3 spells CASSYGGGGRRETQYF. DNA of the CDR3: TGTGCCAGCAGTTACGGTGGGGGGGGCCGGAGGGAGACCCAGTACTTC.

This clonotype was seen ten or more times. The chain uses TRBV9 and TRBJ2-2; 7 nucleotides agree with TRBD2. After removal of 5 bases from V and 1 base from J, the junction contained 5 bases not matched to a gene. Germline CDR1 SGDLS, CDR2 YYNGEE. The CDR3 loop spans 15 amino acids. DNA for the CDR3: TGTGCCAGCAGTACGGGAGGATTGAACACCGGGGAGCTGTTTTTT. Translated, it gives CASSTGGLNTGELFF.

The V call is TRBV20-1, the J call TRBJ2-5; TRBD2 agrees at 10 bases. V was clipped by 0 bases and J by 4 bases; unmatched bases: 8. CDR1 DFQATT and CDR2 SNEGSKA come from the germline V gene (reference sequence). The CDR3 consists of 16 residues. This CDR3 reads CSARDPSGRAIETQYF. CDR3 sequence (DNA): TGCAGTGCTAGAGATCCCAGCGGGAGGGCAATAGAGACCCAGTACTTC.

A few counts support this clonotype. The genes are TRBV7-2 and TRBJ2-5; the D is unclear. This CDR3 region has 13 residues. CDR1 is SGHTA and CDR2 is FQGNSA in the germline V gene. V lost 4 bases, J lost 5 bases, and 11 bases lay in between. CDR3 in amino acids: CASSSTLGETQYF. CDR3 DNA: TGTGCCAGCAGCTCCACCTTGGGGGAGACCCAGTACTTC.

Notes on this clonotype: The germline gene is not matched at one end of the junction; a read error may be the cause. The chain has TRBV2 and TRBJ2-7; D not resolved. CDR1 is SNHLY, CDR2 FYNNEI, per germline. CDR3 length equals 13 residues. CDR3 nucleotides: TGTACCAGCAGTTTCTCGACGGGTAGCGAGCAGTACTTC. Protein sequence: CTSSFSTGSEQYF.

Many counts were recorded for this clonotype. The CDR3 reads CASSVWLGSNTGELFF. The CDR3 coding sequence is TGTGCCAGCAGCGTCTGGTTAGGATCGAACACCGGGGAGCTGTTTTTT. The chain recombines TRBV7-9 with TRBJ2-2; D unclear. The CDR3 extends over 16 amino acids. Looked up from germline, CDR1 is SEHNR and CDR2 is FQNEAQ (reference sequence). V was shortened by 5 bases and J by 0 bases, with 13 bases between the two germline ends.

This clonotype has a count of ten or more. CDR3 DNA sequence: TGCAGCGTCTCACGGAAATACAGGGGGATGAACACTGAAGCTTTCTTT. The encoded protein is CSVSRKYRGMNTEAFF. The chain couples TRBV29-1 to TRBJ1-1; 8 bases map to TRBD1. Trimming took 6 bases from V and 0 from J; bases not matched to a gene: 12. CDR1 is SQVTM, CDR2 ANQGSEA, per germline. The length of the CDR3 is 16 residues.

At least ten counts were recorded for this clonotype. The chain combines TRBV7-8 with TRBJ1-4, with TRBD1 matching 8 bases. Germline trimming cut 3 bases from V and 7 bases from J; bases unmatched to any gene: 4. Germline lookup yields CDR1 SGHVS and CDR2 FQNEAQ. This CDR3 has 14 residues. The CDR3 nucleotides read TGTGCCAGCAGCTTTGACAGGGGAACTGAAAAACTGTTTTTT. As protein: CASSFDRGTEKLFF.

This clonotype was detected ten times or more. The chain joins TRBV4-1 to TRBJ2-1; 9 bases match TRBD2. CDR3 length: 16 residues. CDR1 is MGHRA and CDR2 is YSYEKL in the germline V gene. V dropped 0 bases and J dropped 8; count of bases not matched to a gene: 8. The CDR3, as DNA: TGCGCCAGCAGCCAAGATAGGAGCGGGAGGTGGGATGAGCAGTTCTTC. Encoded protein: CASSQDRSGRWDEQFF.

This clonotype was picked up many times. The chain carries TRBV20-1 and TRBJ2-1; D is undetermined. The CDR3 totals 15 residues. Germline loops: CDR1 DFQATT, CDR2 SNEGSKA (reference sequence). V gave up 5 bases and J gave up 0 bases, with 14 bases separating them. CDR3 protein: CSARARSSSYNEQFF. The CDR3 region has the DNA TGCAGTGCTCGGGCGCGATCGAGCTCCTACAATGAGCAGTTCTTC.